This TCR beta chain comes out of a study of blood T cell repertoires in COVID-19. Study details: From T cells, B-cell-depleted T cells, or PBMCs came the material, which was cDNA or gDNA.

The length of the CDR3 is 14 residues. J gave up 6 bases and V 4 bases, and 7 bases lay outside the gene matches. Germline-derived CDR1 and CDR2 are MGHRA and YSYEKL. Here immunoSEQ multiplex PCR was the method, and the copy in TCRdb shows in-frame clones only, minus some. The sample shows roughly 60,000 clones, 84% of them seen only once. Seattle patient enrollment occurred during active infection, with longitudinal follow-up thereafter. This clonotype was sampled from a man aged 60 to 75 with COVID-19, enrolled during active disease. Source material: peripheral blood. The rearrangement uses TRBV4-1 and TRBJ2-3; TRBD1 matches at 7 bases. CDR3 coding DNA: TGCGCCAGCAGCCCTCAGGGGGAAGGGGATACGCAGTATTTT. It yields the protein CASSPQGEGDTQYF.